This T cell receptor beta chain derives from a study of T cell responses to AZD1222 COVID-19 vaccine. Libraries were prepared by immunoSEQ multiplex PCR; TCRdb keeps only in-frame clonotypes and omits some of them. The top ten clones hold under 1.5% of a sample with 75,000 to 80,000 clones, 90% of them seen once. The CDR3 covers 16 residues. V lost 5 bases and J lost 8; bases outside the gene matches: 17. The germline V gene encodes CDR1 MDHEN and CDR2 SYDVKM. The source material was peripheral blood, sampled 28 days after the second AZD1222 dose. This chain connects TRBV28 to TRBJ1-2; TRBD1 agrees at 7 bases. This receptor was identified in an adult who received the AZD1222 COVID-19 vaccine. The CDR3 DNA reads TGTGCCAGCAGTCCAAACTCATGGCGACAGGGTAGAGGCTACACCTTC. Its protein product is CASSPNSWRQGRGYTF.